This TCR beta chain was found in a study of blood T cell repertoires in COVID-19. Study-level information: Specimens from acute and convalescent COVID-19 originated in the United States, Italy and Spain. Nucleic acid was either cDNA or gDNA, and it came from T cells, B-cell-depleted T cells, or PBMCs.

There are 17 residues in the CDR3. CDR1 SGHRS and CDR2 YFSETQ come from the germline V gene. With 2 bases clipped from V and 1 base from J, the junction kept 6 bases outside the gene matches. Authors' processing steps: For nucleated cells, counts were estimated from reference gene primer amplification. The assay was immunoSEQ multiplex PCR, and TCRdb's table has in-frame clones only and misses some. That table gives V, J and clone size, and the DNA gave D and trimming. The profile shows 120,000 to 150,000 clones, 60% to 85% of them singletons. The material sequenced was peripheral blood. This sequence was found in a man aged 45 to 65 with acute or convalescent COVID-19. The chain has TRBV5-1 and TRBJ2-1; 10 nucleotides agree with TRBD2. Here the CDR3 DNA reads TGCGCCAGCAGCTTTGGATTAGCGGGGGGTTCCTACAATGAGCAGTTCTTC. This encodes CASSFGLAGGSYNEQFF.